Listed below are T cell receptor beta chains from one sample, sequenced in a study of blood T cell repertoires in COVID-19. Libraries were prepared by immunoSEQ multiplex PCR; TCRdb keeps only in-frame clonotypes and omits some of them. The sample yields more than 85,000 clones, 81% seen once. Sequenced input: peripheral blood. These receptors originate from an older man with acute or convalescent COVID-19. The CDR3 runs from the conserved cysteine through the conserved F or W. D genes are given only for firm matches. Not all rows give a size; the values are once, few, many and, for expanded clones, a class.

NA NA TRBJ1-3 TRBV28 TGTGCCAGCAGTCGGGGTGGAGCTGGAAACACCATATATTTT CASSRGGAGNTIYF
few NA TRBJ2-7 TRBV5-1 TGCGCCAGCAGCTTGGGGCAGTACTCCTACGAGCAGTACTTC CASSLGQYSYEQYF
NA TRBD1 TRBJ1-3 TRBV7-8 TGTGCCAGCAGCTTAGCAGGGGGCGGAAACACCATATATTTT CASSLAGGGNTIYF
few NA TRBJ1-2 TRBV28 TGTGCCAGCAGTTTAACAGAAGGAAACGGCTATGGCTACACCTTC CASSLTEGNGYGYTF
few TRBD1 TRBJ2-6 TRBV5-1 TGCGCCAGCAGGAAGACAGGGATCCCTGGGGCCAACGTCCTGACTTTC CASRKTGIPGANVLTF
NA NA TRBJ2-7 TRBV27 TGTGCCAGCAGTTTAAACGGGGGTCCCTACGAGCAGTACTTC CASSLNGGPYEQYF
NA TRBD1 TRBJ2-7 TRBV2 TGTGCCAGCAGTAAAGTTGGGACAGGGGAGCAGTACTTC CASSKVGTGEQYF
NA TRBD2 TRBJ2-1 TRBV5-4 TGTGCCAGCAGCTTGAGCAGCGGGGTCCACAATGAGCAGTTCTTC CASSLSSGVHNEQFF
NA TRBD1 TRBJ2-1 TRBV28 TGTGCCAGCAGTCGGGACAGTTTGAGCTCCTACAATGAGCAGTTCTTC CASSRDSLSSYNEQFF
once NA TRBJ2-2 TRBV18 TGTGCCAGCTCACCACGACTACAGGGAACCGGGGAGCTGTTTTTT CASSPRLQGTGELFF
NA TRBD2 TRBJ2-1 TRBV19 TGTGCCAGTAGTAATGCGGCTAGCGGGAGTTTAGGCTCCTACAATGAGCAGTTCTTC CASSNAASGSLGSYNEQFF
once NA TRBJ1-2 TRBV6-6 TGTGCCAGCAGTTACGGGGGGGCACTTGGCTACACCTTC CASSYGGALGYTF
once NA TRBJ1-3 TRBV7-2 TGTGCCAGCAGCCCTCAACTCCTCTCTGGAAACACCATATATTTT CASSPQLLSGNTIYF
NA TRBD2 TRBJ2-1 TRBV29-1 TGCAGCGTTGTGGGCGGGAGGAACTTCTACAATGAGCAGTTCTTC CSVVGGRNFYNEQFF
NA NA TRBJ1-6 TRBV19 TGTGCCAGTAGTATAGATGACCGACTTAATTCACCCCTCCACTTT CASSIDDRLNSPLHF
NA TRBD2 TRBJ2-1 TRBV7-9 TGTGCCAGCAGCTCCTCGGGGACTAGCGGGCGTTCCTCCTACAATGAGCAGTTCTTC CASSSSGTSGRSSYNEQFF
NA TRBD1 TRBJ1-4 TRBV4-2 TGTGCCAGCAGCCACTCCCAAGACAGGGATCATGAAAAACTGTTTTTT CASSHSQDRDHEKLFF
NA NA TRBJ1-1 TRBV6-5 TGTGCCAGCAGTTACTCTCCTTTGAACACTGAAGCTTTCTTT CASSYSPLNTEAFF
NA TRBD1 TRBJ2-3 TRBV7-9 TGTGCCAGCAGCCCGCGACAGGGGCCGACCATCACAGATACGCAGTATTTT CASSPRQGPTITDTQYF
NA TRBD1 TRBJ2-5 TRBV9 TGTGCCAGCAGCCCAAGACAGGGGAGGGAGACCCAGTACTTC CASSPRQGRETQYF
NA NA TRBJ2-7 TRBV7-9 TGTGCCAGCAGCACGGGGTACGAGCAGTACTTC CASSTGYEQYF
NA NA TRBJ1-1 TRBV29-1 TGCAGCGTTGCACCCGAGGCGTCTGAAGCTTTCTTT CSVAPEASEAFF
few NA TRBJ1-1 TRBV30 TGTGCCTGGAGTAGCCCAGGACGCCCACGGGGCACTGAAGCTTTCTTT CAWSSPGRPRGTEAFF
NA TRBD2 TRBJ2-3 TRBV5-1 TGCGCCAGCAGCTCCGCGGGAGGGCCGCTTGTAGATACGCAGTATTTT CASSSAGGPLVDTQYF